This entry lists 18 T cell receptor beta chains sequenced from one sample in a study of blood T cell repertoires in COVID-19 (dated by TCRdb to about 2020). The method behind the library was the immunoSEQ multiplex PCR assay. TCRdb's version of the immuneACCESS table is confined to in-frame rearrangements and falls short of the full clone set. An unresolved V gene accounts for under half of the shortfall where checked; the remainder is of unknown origin. Present in this sample are a few hundred thousand clones, 85% of which were seen just once. Together, the top ten hold roughly 3.6% of the sample. Sequences were obtained from peripheral blood. The receptor source for this set is a woman aged 18 to 35 with acute or convalescent COVID-19.

This chain connects TRBV7-9 to TRBJ1-1, with unresolved D. The CDR3 extends over 15 amino acids. Trimming cost V 1 base and J 5 bases, with 14 bases left between them. In germline, CDR1 is SEHNR, CDR2 FQNEAQ (reference sequence). The CDR3 DNA follows: TGTGCCAGCAGCTTAGGGGCCAGGTCTTCTACTGAAGCTTTCTTT. It encodes CASSLGARSSTEAFF.

The chain recombines TRBV5-8 with TRBJ1-5; D gene ambiguous. This CDR3 comprises 16 residues. Trimming left V 1 base short and J 0 bases short, with 11 bases between. Germline V CDR1 and CDR2: SGHTS, YDEGEE. CDR3: CASSLLREYSNQPQHF. The CDR3 DNA reads as TGTGCCAGCAGCTTGCTGCGGGAGTATAGCAATCAGCCCCAGCATTTT.

The V call is TRBV5-4, the J call TRBJ1-2; D may be TRBD1 (5 bases). Deletions cut 4 bases from V and 1 base from J, with 20 bases between. Germline values: CDR1 SGHNT, CDR2 YYREEE (reference sequence). The CDR3 is 17 residues long. The CDR3 here is CASSTSTIIQDNYGYTF. Written as DNA, the CDR3 is TGTGCCAGCAGCACTTCAACGATAATACAGGATAACTATGGCTACACCTTC.

The V gene is TRBV5-4, the J gene TRBJ1-1; D possibly corresponds to TRBD1 (5 bases). The ends were cut back, 0 bases at V and 7 bases at J, with 10 bases in the middle. The CDR3 runs 13 residues. The germline V gene encodes CDR1 SGHNT and CDR2 YYREEE (reference sequence). The CDR3 sequence: CASSLAAGVEAFF. CDR3 DNA: TGTGCCAGCAGCTTGGCAGCGGGGGTTGAAGCTTTCTTT.

The chain links TRBV27 to TRBJ2-3; tentatively, D is TRBD1 (5 bases). The ends were cut back, 7 bases at V and 3 bases at J, with 14 bases in the middle. Germline lookup yields CDR1 MNHEY and CDR2 SMNVEV (reference sequence). CDR3 length: 14 amino acids. This CDR3 is CASNPTDRTDTQYF. CDR3 bases: TGTGCCAGCAACCCGACAGATCGGACAGATACGCAGTATTTT.

The CDR3 is CASSLGTLTMNTEAFF. The CDR3 region has the DNA TGTGCCAGTAGTTTAGGGACATTAACCATGAACACTGAAGCTTTCTTT. The rearrangement joins TRBV19 to TRBJ1-1; D is perhaps TRBD1 (6 bases). Germline-derived CDR1 and CDR2 are LNHDA and SQIVND (reference sequence). The CDR3 loop spans 16 amino acids. V was cut by 5 bases and J by 0 bases, with 16 bases left in between.

The V call is TRBV6-2 or TRBV6-3, the J call TRBJ2-7; 10 nucleotides agree with TRBD2. CDR1 MNHEY and CDR2 SVGEGT come from the germline V gene. The CDR3 spans 14 residues. V lost 5 bases, J lost 4 bases, and 5 bases stayed unmatched. CDR3 region: CASSRTSGTYEQYF. CDR3 coding DNA: TGTGCCAGCAGTAGGACTAGCGGCACATACGAGCAGTACTTC.

This clone appeared once. The chain joins TRBV30 to TRBJ1-1; tentative D call: TRBD1 (6 bases). Germline V lookup: CDR1 GTSNPN, CDR2 SVGIG (reference sequence). Trimming took 5 bases from V and 1 from J, leaving 17 bases between them. The CDR3 length is 15 residues. The CDR3 DNA reads as TGTGCCTGGGAATCTACAGTACAGGGGAACACTGAAGCTTTCTTT. Its protein is CAWESTVQGNTEAFF.

The gene calls are TRBV6-1 and TRBJ2-7; no firm D call. The CDR3 length is 17 residues. Trimming shortened V by 4 bases and J by 0 bases, and 19 bases separated the two germline ends. Per the germline V gene, CDR1 is MNHNS and CDR2 is SASEGT. Written as DNA, the CDR3 is TGTGCCAGCAGTGGACCCCCCTTGGCGGCGACCTCCTACGAGCAGTACTTC. This sequence encodes CASSGPPLAATSYEQYF.

This clone was detected once. Relative to the germline gene, one junction end is altered; a read error may explain this. The chain has TRBV3-1 (or the pseudogene TRBV3-2) and TRBJ2-2, with D unresolved. Looked up from germline, CDR1 is LGHDT and CDR2 is YNNKEL (reference sequence). The CDR3 runs 15 residues. The CDR3 sequence: CASSKDNTNTGELFF. As DNA, the CDR3 is TGTGCCAGCAGCAAAGACAACACGAACACCGGGGAGCTGTTTTTT.

Here the CDR3 reads CASFNSGGVGKLFF. The CDR3 DNA is TGTGCCAGCTTCAACTCGGGGGGCGTGGGAAAACTGTTTTTT. This chain links TRBV25-1 with TRBJ1-4, with a possible D match to TRBD1 (6 bases). The CDR3 covers 14 residues. Per the germline V gene, CDR1 is MGHDK and CDR2 is SYGVNS. V lost 8 bases and J lost 10, with 20 bases in between. Together with reference TRBV25-1 and TRBJ1-4, the CDR3 gives the full variable domain: EADIYQTPRYLVIGTGKKITLECSQTMGHDKMYWYQQDPGMELHLIHYSYGVNSTEKGDLSSESTVSRIRTEHFPLTLESARPSHTSQYLCASFNSGGVGKLFFGSGTQLSVL.

The J gene is TRBJ1-2, the V gene TRBV14; D is uncertain. In germline, CDR1 is SGHDN, CDR2 FVKESK. CDR3 length: 11 residues. V was shortened by 1 base and J by 10 bases, with 7 bases between the two germline ends. CDR3 region: CASSQGANYTF. CDR3 coding DNA: TGTGCCAGCAGCCAAGGGGCGAACTACACCTTC.

This clone has a single count. This sequence joins TRBV11-3 and TRBJ2-1; possible D gene TRBD2, 5 bases. In germline, CDR1 is SGHNT, CDR2 YENEEA. There are 13 residues in the CDR3. Trimming pared 5 bases from V and 6 bases from J, leaving 11 bases between. CDR3: CASSPGVGNEQFF. DNA for the CDR3: TGTGCCAGCAGCCCCGGGGTAGGCAATGAGCAGTTCTTC.

The chain carries TRBV28 and TRBJ2-1, with 13 nucleotides matching TRBD2. V lost 1 base to trimming and J lost 4 bases; unmatched junction nucleotides: 4. Germline CDR1 and CDR2: MDHEN and SYDVKM. This CDR3 is 17 amino acids long. CDR3 sequence reads: CASSLLQGLAGYNEQFF. CDR3 DNA sequence: TGTGCCAGCAGTTTATTACAGGGACTAGCGGGGTACAATGAGCAGTTCTTC.

The chain has TRBV7-2 and TRBJ2-1; D may be TRBD2 (5 bases). The CDR3 runs 13 residues. The V end lost 1 base, the J end lost 8 bases, and 9 bases lay between the germline ends. Germline V gives CDR1 SGHTA, CDR2 FQGNSA. The CDR3 is CASSLVWGDEQFF. The CDR3 nucleotides are TGTGCCAGCAGCTTAGTCTGGGGAGATGAGCAGTTCTTC.

V gene TRBV5-1 combines with J gene TRBJ1-1; 8 nucleotides agree with TRBD1. V lost 5 bases to trimming and J lost 0 bases; unmatched junction nucleotides: 9. CDR3 length: 16 residues. Germline CDR1 and CDR2: SGHRS and YFSETQ. The CDR3 sequence is CASRPTGVNMNTEAFF. Here the CDR3 DNA reads TGCGCCAGCAGGCCGACAGGGGTTAATATGAACACTGAAGCTTTCTTT.

The rearrangement joins TRBV6-5 to TRBJ1-1, with D possibly being TRBD1 (5 bases). Germline CDR1 and CDR2: MNHEY and SVGAGI. The length of the CDR3 is 15 residues. Trimming shortened V by 0 bases and J by 4 bases, and 12 bases separated the two germline ends. CDR3 in DNA: TGTGCCAGCAGTTACTCTGCAGGGCTGGCCACTGAAGCTTTCTTT. Amino acid sequence: CASSYSAGLATEAFF.

The genes are TRBV28 and TRBJ1-2; 9 bases are shared with TRBD1. The CDR3 totals 17 residues. Germline trimming cut 5 bases from V and 0 bases from J; bases unmatched to any gene: 10. Germline CDR1 and CDR2: MDHEN and SYDVKM. This CDR3 reads CASSRPQGASANYGYTF. Written as DNA, the CDR3 is TGTGCCAGCAGTCGTCCACAGGGGGCCTCAGCTAACTATGGCTACACCTTC.